This T cell receptor beta chain was documented in a study of shared T cell receptors in the human thymus. Produced via immunoSEQ multiplex PCR; TCRdb's table is partial and in-frame only. The sample holds over 650,000 clones, over 75% seen once. The CDR3 covers 14 residues. CDR1 and CDR2 (germline): SGHAT, FQNNGV. The ends were cut back, 1 base at V and 3 bases at J, with 10 bases in the middle. These data also formed part of another study, on human thymus T cells. From that second work: Thymus tissue for the work was resected from patients undergoing corrective heart surgery. The authors found apparently biased V and J gene usage in thymic and blood repertoires. Thymic TCR repertoires of unrelated people reportedly overlapped highly.

Material for sequencing was thymocytes. The source is a boy under three years old with a congenital heart defect. V is TRBV11-2 and J is TRBJ2-7; D is unresolved. Here the CDR3 DNA reads TGTGCCAGCAGCTTAGCCGACAAAAACTACGAGCAGTACTTC. It translates to CASSLADKNYEQYF.